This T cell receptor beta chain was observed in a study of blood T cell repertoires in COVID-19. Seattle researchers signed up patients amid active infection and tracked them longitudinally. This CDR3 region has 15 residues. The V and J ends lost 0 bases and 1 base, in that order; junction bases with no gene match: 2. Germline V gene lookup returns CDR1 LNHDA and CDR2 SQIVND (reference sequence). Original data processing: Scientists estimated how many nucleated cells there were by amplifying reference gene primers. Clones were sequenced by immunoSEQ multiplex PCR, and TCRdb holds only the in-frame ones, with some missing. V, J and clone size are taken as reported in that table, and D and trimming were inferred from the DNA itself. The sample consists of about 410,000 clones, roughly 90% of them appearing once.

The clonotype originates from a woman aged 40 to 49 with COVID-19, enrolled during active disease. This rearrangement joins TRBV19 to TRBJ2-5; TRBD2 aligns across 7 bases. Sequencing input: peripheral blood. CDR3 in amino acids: CASSIDGGTQETQYF. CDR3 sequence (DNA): TGTGCCAGTAGTATAGACGGGGGGACCCAAGAGACCCAGTACTTC.